The following is a T cell receptor (beta chain) sequence with its context. This entry is derived from a study of blood T cell repertoires in COVID-19. Seattle patients were enrolled during active infection and followed longitudinally. CDR1 SNHLY and CDR2 FYNNEI come from the germline V gene. CDR3 length: 13 amino acids. The J segment lost 7 bases and the V segment lost 5 bases, leaving 4 bases of the junction unmatched. Original processing methods: Estimation of nucleated cell counts relied on the amplification of reference gene primers. Produced via immunoSEQ multiplex PCR; TCRdb's table is partial and in-frame only. V, J and clone size reflect that table, while D and trimming were determined from the DNA. This sample has about 80,000 clones; around 85% occur once, and the top ten carry 9.6%.

This clonotype was obtained from a man aged 50-60 years with COVID-19, enrolled during active disease. Sequencing was carried out using peripheral blood. This chain links TRBV2 with TRBJ1-5; 8 bases match TRBD1. The CDR3 reads CASSTDRDQPQHF. The CDR3 DNA follows: TGTGCCAGCAGTACGGACAGGGACCAGCCCCAGCATTTT. Based on the CDR3 plus reference TRBV2 and TRBJ1-5, the full variable domain is EPEVTQTPSHQVTQMGQEVILRCVPISNHLYFYWYRQILGQKVEFLVSFYNNEISEKSEIFDDQFSVERPDGSNFTLKIRSTKLEDSAMYFCASSTDRDQPQHFGDGTRLSIL.